This T cell receptor (beta chain) was identified during a study of blood T cell repertoires in COVID-19. Background on the study: Acute-phase and convalescent COVID-19 samples originated in the United States, Italy and Spain. T cells, B-cell-depleted T cells, or PBMCs provided the cDNA or gDNA that served as material.

Patients of the Seattle cohort, enrolled during active infection, were followed longitudinally. Original processing methods: Amplification of reference gene primers provided the estimated nucleated cell counts. Some clones are missing from TCRdb's copy, which holds only in-frame ones; the method was immunoSEQ multiplex PCR. Clone size and the V and J calls come from that table; the DNA yielded D and trimming. This sample carries roughly 320,000 clones, roughly 91% of them seen once, and the ten largest clones take approximately 1.8%. The receptor comes from a woman in her twenties or thirties with COVID-19, enrolled during active disease. The sample comprised peripheral blood.

The DNA of the CDR3 is TGCGCCAGCAGTGACCCTACAGGGGCCACGAACACTGAAGCTTTCTTT. Protein sequence: CASSDPTGATNTEAFF. This chain joins TRBV5-1 and TRBJ1-1; 7 nucleotides line up with TRBD1. The length of the CDR3 is 16 residues. J gave up 1 base and V 5 bases, and 11 bases lay outside the gene matches. Germline assignment: CDR1 SGHRS and CDR2 YFSETQ.